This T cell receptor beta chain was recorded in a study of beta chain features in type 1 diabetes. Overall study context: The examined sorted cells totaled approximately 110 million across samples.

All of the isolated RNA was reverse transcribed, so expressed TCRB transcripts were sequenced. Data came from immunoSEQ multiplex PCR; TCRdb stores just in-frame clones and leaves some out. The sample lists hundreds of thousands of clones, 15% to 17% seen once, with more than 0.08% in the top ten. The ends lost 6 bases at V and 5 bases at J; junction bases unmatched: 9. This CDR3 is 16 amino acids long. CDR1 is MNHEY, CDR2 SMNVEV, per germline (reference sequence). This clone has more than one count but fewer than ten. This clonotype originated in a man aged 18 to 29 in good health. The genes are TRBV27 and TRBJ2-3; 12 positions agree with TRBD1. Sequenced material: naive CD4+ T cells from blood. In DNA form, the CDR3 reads TGTGCCAGCAGGGGGGACAGGGGGCTTCGTGAAGATACGCAGTATTTT. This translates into CASRGDRGLREDTQYF.